Listed below are T cell receptor beta chains from one sample, sequenced in a study of T cell repertoires in cytomegalovirus infection. TCRdb used MiXCR to reprocess the reads, holding one entry per CDR3 protein. Here the sample spans 200,000 to 300,000 distinct CDR3 sequences, roughly 13% being singletons. The sequencing input was PBMCs. The receptors were gathered from a human donor in good health (CMV status not recorded). Some clones in this sample may be carry-over from other donors' samples. The CDR3 runs from the conserved cysteine through the conserved F or W. The D gene is left open where the match is weak. Expanded clones get a size class; other rows say once, few or many, or leave the size out.

TRBJ2-1	TRBD2	few	TRBV29-1	TGCAGCCTCCTGGGGGAGGGCAGCTCCTACAATGAGCAGTTCTTC	CSLLGEGSSYNEQFF
TRBJ2-7	TRBD1	few	TRBV3-1	TGTGCCAGCAGCCTTACGGGACAGGGCCAGAGAGGCTACGAGCAGTACTTC	CASSLTGQGQRGYEQYF
TRBJ2-2	TRBD2	many	TRBV7-8	TGTGCCAGCAGCTTAGTTATCGGCGGGAGTAACACCGGGGAGCTGTTTTTT	CASSLVIGGSNTGELFF
TRBJ2-5	TRBD1	many	TRBV7-8	TGTGCCAGCAGCAGCTACAGGGGGATAGAGACCCAGTACTTC	CASSSYRGIETQYF
TRBJ2-1	TRBD2	NA	TRBV6-4	TGTGCCAGCAGTGATGCGGGAGGGCCAAATGAGCAGTTCTTC	CASSDAGGPNEQFF
TRBJ2-1	TRBD2	NA	TRBV14	TGTGCCAGCAGCCAAACTAGCGGGGGGGCGGATGAGCAGTTCTTC	CASSQTSGGADEQFF
TRBJ1-2	NA	once	TRBV15	TGTGCCACCAGCATCCAGGCAGGGTATGGCTACACCTTC	CATSIQAGYGYTF
TRBJ1-3	NA	many	TRBV12-3/TRBV12-4	TGTGCCAGCAGTTTAGCTTGGCAGGGGAGGTCTGGAAACACCATATATTTT	CASSLAWQGRSGNTIYF
TRBJ1-5	NA	few	TRBV15	TGTGCCACCAGCCCACAATCAGGGGCTGGAAATCAGCCCCAGCATTTT	CATSPQSGAGNQPQHF
TRBJ2-7	NA	few	TRBV11-2	TGTGCCAGCAGCTTAGTAGGGGCAGTCTCCTACGAGCAGTACTTC	CASSLVGAVSYEQYF
TRBJ1-6	NA	NA	TRBV18	TGTGCCAGCTCACACAGGACGGGGAGCTCCTATAATTCACCCCTCCACTTT	CASSHRTGSSYNSPLHF
TRBJ1-5	TRBD1	NA	TRBV4-1	TGCGCCAGCAGCCAAGATCTGGGACAGGGGATAATTCAGCCCCAGCATTTT	CASSQDLGQGIIQPQHF
TRBJ1-4	NA	NA	TRBV19	TGTGCCAGTAGTATATTCGGGCCCGGGCCGGCAAGAGGCGAAAAACTGTTTTTT	CASSIFGPGPARGEKLFF
TRBJ2-1	TRBD1	NA	TRBV28	TGTGCCAGCAGCGGACAGGGATGGAATGAGCAGTTCTTC	CASSGQGWNEQFF
TRBJ2-1	TRBD2	NA	TRBV7-8	TGTGCCAGCAGCTTTAGGCGGACACTAACTAGCGGGAGTTACCTGGGGAATGAGCAGTTCTTC	CASSFRRTLTSGSYLGNEQFF
TRBJ1-6	NA	NA	TRBV6-5	TGTGCCAGCAGTTACCTGGGACAAATCGGCGATTCACCCCTCCACTTT	CASSYLGQIGDSPLHF
TRBJ2-6	NA	many	TRBV4-1	TGCGCCAGCAGCCAAACCTGGACAACTGGGGCCAACGTCCTGACTTTC	CASSQTWTTGANVLTF
TRBJ1-5	NA	many	TRBV12-3/TRBV12-4	TGTGCCAGCAGTTTCTCGGATGTAGGGCGATTGAATCAGCCCCAGCATTTT	CASSFSDVGRLNQPQHF
TRBJ1-4	NA	few	TRBV20-1	TGCAGTGCAAGATGGACAGCAACTAATGAAAAACTGTTTTTT	CSARWTATNEKLFF
TRBJ2-3	TRBD2	NA	TRBV7-9	TGTGCCAGCAGGCCCGGGACTAGCGGGGTTGATACGCAGTATTTT	CASRPGTSGVDTQYF
TRBJ2-7	NA	NA	TRBV5-1	TGCGCCAGCAGCTTGGAGGGACCCCACTACTACGAGCAGTACTTC	CASSLEGPHYYEQYF
TRBJ2-4	NA	many	TRBV7-2	TGTGCCAGCAGCTTAAACAGGGAAAACATTCAGTACTTC	CASSLNRENIQYF
TRBJ1-4	TRBD1	few	TRBV2	TGTGCCAGCAGTCGAGGAGCAGGGGGCGCTTTGGATGAAAAACTGTTTTTT	CASSRGAGGALDEKLFF
TRBJ1-1	NA	NA	TRBV18	TGTGCCAGCTCACCAGCTGGGGGTCGGAACACTGAAGCTTTCTTT	CASSPAGGRNTEAFF
TRBJ1-6	TRBD1	many	TRBV7-2	TGTGCCAGCAGCTTATTCCGGACAGGAAACAATTCACCCCTCCACTTT	CASSLFRTGNNSPLHF
TRBJ2-1	TRBD2	NA	TRBV7-8	TGTGCCAGCAGCGCAACTAGCGGGAACTACAATGAGCAGTTCTTC	CASSATSGNYNEQFF
TRBJ2-1	NA	NA	TRBV2	TGTGCCAGCCGGGACAACACCAACAATGAGCAGTTCTTC	CASRDNTNNEQFF
TRBJ2-7	TRBD2	many	TRBV7-2	TGTGCCAGCAGCTTAGCGGGACTAGCGTCCTACGAGCAGTACTTC	CASSLAGLASYEQYF
TRBJ1-1	TRBD1	many	TRBV29-1	TGCAGCGTTGTAGGTCAGGGGGCGCCGGGGACTGAAGCTTTCTTT	CSVVGQGAPGTEAFF
TRBJ1-1	NA	NA	TRBV7-8	TGTGCCAGCAGCCTTGGACGCCTAGGGGTTACTGAAGCTTTCTTT	CASSLGRLGVTEAFF
TRBJ1-1	NA	NA	TRBV6-1	TGTGCCAGCAGTACGGAGCTGAACACTGAAGCTTTCTTT	CASSTELNTEAFF
TRBJ1-1	NA	once	TRBV2	TGTGCCAGCAGCGAAGAGGTCTTGAACACTGAAGCTTTCTTT	CASSEEVLNTEAFF
TRBJ2-3	NA	many	TRBV7-3	TGTGCCAGCAGCCTAACTGGGGGCAGCACAGATACGCAGTATTTT	CASSLTGGSTDTQYF
TRBJ1-1	NA	many	TRBV10-3	TGTGCCATCAGTGAAACAGAACGATCCCCCGAAGCTTTCTTT	CAISETERSPEAFF
TRBJ2-3	TRBD2	few	TRBV20-1	TGCAGTGCCCCGGCGGGGGGTAGCACAGATACGCAGTATTTT	CSAPAGGSTDTQYF
TRBJ2-7	TRBD2	many	TRBV12-3/TRBV12-4	TGTGCCAGCAGGTCTGCTAGCGGGGCCTACGAGCAGTACTTC	CASRSASGAYEQYF
TRBJ2-1	TRBD1	few	TRBV6-2/TRBV6-3	TGTGCCAGCGGGCACCGGACAGGGGGATACAATGAGCAGTTCTTC	CASGHRTGGYNEQFF
TRBJ2-3	TRBD2	NA	TRBV5-1	TGCGCCAGCAGCTGGACTAGCCCTGCAGATACGCAGTATTTT	CASSWTSPADTQYF
TRBJ2-7	TRBD2	few	TRBV28	TGTGCCAGCAGTTCCCCTGGGGGGGGCGAGCAGTACTTC	CASSSPGGGEQYF
TRBJ2-1	TRBD2	many	TRBV5-6	TGTGCCAGCAGCTTTTCCCCAGCGGGAGGCAAGGTTGAGCAGTTCTTC	CASSFSPAGGKVEQFF
TRBJ2-7	NA	many	TRBV7-2	TGTGCCAGCAGCTTAGGTAAACCCCACACCTACGAGGAGCAGTACTTC	CASSLGKPHTYEEQYF
TRBJ1-6	NA	NA	TRBV7-3	TGTGCCAGCAGCTCAGACCCACTTAGAAATTCACCCCTCCACTTT	CASSSDPLRNSPLHF
TRBJ1-5	NA	NA	TRBV20-1	TGCAGTGCTAGAGATCGGCTAGGGGTCCAGCCCCAGCATTTT	CSARDRLGVQPQHF
TRBJ2-1	NA	many	TRBV7-6	TGTGCCAGCAGCCCGACCCGTTTCGTGCAGTTCTTC	CASSPTRFVQFF
TRBJ1-2	NA	NA	TRBV5-4	TGTGCCAGCAGCCCGTTTCTAGGGGGGAACTATGGCTACACCTTC	CASSPFLGGNYGYTF
TRBJ2-1	TRBD2	NA	TRBV6-2/TRBV6-3	TGTGCCAGCAGTTCGGCGGGAGGGGTTGATGAGCAGTTCTTC	CASSSAGGVDEQFF
TRBJ1-5	NA	many	TRBV7-2	TGTGCCAGCAGCCCCGGGGGTGTCAGCAATCAGCCCCAGCATTTT	CASSPGGVSNQPQHF
TRBJ2-5	NA	many	TRBV7-2	TGTGCCAGCAGCTTAAGGACGCCACGGGAGACCCAGTACTTC	CASSLRTPRETQYF
TRBJ2-7	NA	few	TRBV15	TGTGCCACGGGTAGCGGCTACGAGCAGTACTTC	CATGSGYEQYF
TRBJ2-1	TRBD2	few	TRBV4-1	TGCGCCAGCAGCCAAATCCGACTAGCGGGAGGTTACAATGAGCAGTTCTTC	CASSQIRLAGGYNEQFF
TRBJ1-2	NA	few	TRBV28	TGTGCCAGCAGTCAAGGGATGAGGGGCTACACCTTC	CASSQGMRGYTF
TRBJ2-2	TRBD2	few	TRBV4-2	TGTGCCAGCAGCCAAGTCGGACTAGCGGGAGATGACACCGGGGAGCTGTTTTTT	CASSQVGLAGDDTGELFF
TRBJ1-1	NA	few	TRBV6-5	TGTGCCAGCACCAACGGGGAGGGTGGCACTGAAGCTTTCTTT	CASTNGEGGTEAFF
TRBJ2-3	TRBD2	few	TRBV11-1	TGTGCCAGCAGTTCACTAGCGGGGGACGCGGGTACGCAGTATTTT	CASSSLAGDAGTQYF